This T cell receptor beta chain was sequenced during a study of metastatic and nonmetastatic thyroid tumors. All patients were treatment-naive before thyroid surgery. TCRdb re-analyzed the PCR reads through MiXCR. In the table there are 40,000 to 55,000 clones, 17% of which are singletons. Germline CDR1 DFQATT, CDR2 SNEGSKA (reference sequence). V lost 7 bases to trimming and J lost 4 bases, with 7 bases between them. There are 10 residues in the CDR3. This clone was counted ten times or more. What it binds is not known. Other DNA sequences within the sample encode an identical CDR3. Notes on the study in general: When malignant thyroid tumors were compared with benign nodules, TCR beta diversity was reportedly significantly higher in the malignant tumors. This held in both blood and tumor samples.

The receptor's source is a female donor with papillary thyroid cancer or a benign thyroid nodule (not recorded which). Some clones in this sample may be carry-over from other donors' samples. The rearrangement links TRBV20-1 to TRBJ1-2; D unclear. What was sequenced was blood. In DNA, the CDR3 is TGCAGTGTCCATTTCTATGGCTACACCTTC. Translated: CSVHFYGYTF.